This T cell receptor (beta chain) was sequenced during a study of response to subunit inactivated influenza vaccine. Study-level results: Authors proposed each seasonal influenza vaccination draws in few new T cells.

Each CDR3 protein is one row after TCRdb ran MiXCR on the RT-PCR reads. In the table there are 500,000 or so distinct CDR3 sequences, about 15% of which are singletons. Only a few counts were recorded for this clonotype. Antigen specificity is unknown. The CDR3 is 15 amino acids. Trimming took 3 bases from V and 2 from J, leaving 12 bases between them. Germline CDR1 reads MNHNS; CDR2 reads SASEGT. The source was CD4+ T cells sorted from PBMCs, collected roughly 24 months after vaccination. This sequence was found in a man aged 50 to 75 who received an inactivated influenza vaccine. The chain recombines TRBV6-1 with TRBJ2-3; tentative D call: TRBD2 (7 bases). This CDR3 is CASSDVGGHTDTQYF. The CDR3 nucleotides are TGTGCCAGCAGTGATGTGGGGGGGCACACAGATACGCAGTATTTT.